In its sample, the clone carrying this T cell receptor (beta chain) was seen many times. The target antigen is unknown. The source of the sample is a study of T cells in Graves' hyperthyroidism and ophthalmopathy. Study outcomes and limitations: Median prediction lead before ophthalmopathy onset was about 6.7 months with the model.

The ends lost 6 bases at V and 8 bases at J; junction bases unmatched: 6. The CDR3 contains 15 residues. Looked up from germline, CDR1 is SEHNR and CDR2 is FQNEAQ (reference sequence). Any patient presenting with uncontrolled infection, other autoimmune disease, pregnancy or lactation was left out. Regions amplified from RNA transcripts were the TCR beta CDR3 regions. Carried out on the TCR CDR3, a first-round RT-PCR used the HTBI primer set. MiXCR, run by TCRdb on the multiplex PCR reads, gives a single entry per CDR3 protein. The sample includes 500,000 to 650,000 distinct CDR3 sequences, under 20% of them seen just once.

This TCR was sampled from a woman under 30 with Graves' ophthalmopathy. Sequencing was performed on blood. J is TRBJ2-2 and V is TRBV7-9; 13 nucleotides line up with TRBD2. CDR3: CASRPGLAGRGELFF. CDR3 coding DNA: TGTGCCAGCAGGCCGGGACTAGCGGGAAGGGGGGAGCTGTTTTTT.